This passage covers 12 T cell receptor beta chains from one sample sequenced in a study of T cells in Graves' hyperthyroidism and ophthalmopathy. Amplification yielded TCR beta CDR3 regions, with RNA transcripts as the source. Initially, a first-round RT-PCR of the TCR CDR3 employed the HTBI primer set. TCRdb re-analysed the multiplex PCR reads in MiXCR, keeping a single row per CDR3 protein. The sample includes roughly 380,000 distinct CDR3 sequences, about 15% of them seen just once. Sample: blood. The receptor source for this set is a woman in her sixties with Graves' hyperthyroidism.

This clonotype appeared a few times. V gene TRBV7-9 combines with J gene TRBJ1-2; D perhaps matches TRBD1 (5 bases). Germline V CDR1 and CDR2: SEHNR, FQNEAQ (reference sequence). Trimming stripped 2 bases from V and 7 bases from J, with 11 bases between. This CDR3 has 13 amino acids. CDR3 residues: CASSLSGTPGYTF. The CDR3 DNA is TGTGCCAGCAGCTTATCAGGGACTCCTGGCTACACCTTC.

Only one count was recorded for this clonotype. V and J are TRBV6-1 and TRBJ1-1, with TRBD1 matching over 9 bases. The CDR3 is 14 residues long. J lost 6 bases, V lost 6 bases, and 8 bases had no gene match. The germline V gene encodes CDR1 MNHNS and CDR2 SASEGT. CDR3: CASRNRDRDAEAFF. The DNA for the CDR3 is TGTGCCAGCAGGAACAGGGACAGGGATGCTGAAGCTTTCTTT.

The table lists this clonotype with a few counts. The V call is TRBV7-9, the J call TRBJ2-3; D unclear. Deletions cut 3 bases from V and 3 bases from J, with 7 bases between. The CDR3 covers 13 residues. CDR1 is SEHNR and CDR2 is FQNEAQ in the germline V gene (reference sequence). CDR3 bases: TGTGCCAGCAGCTTTACCGAAACAGATACGCAGTATTTT. Amino acids: CASSFTETDTQYF.

The rearrangement uses TRBV15 and TRBJ2-1; D unresolved. The CDR3 is 14 residues long. Trimming took off 0 bases at V and 6 bases at J, with 9 bases between the two ends. Germline V gene sequence: CDR1 LNHNV, CDR2 YYDKDF (reference sequence). The CDR3 loop is CATSRDLASNEQFF. CDR3 coding DNA: TGTGCCACCAGCAGAGATTTGGCGAGCAATGAGCAGTTCTTC.

This clonotype was recorded a few times. The chain combines TRBV19 with TRBJ2-2; D may be TRBD2 (6 bases). The CDR3 loop spans 15 amino acids. V was clipped by 1 base and J by 6 bases, with 12 bases between them. Germline V gene lookup returns CDR1 LNHDA and CDR2 SQIVND (reference sequence). The CDR3 is CASSIAGAPAGELFF. In nucleotides, the CDR3 is TGTGCCAGTAGTATAGCGGGAGCCCCCGCCGGGGAGCTGTTTTTT.

The chain couples TRBV5-4 to TRBJ2-5; the match to TRBD2 covers 11 bases. CDR3 size: 17 residues. Germline V gives CDR1 SGHNT, CDR2 YYREEE (reference sequence). Trimming took 3 bases from V and 4 from J; bases not matched to a gene: 11. The CDR3 spells CASSSGTSGTGRETQYF. CDR3 DNA sequence: TGTGCCAGCAGCTCCGGGACTAGCGGAACCGGGAGAGAGACCCAGTACTTC.

This clonotype was counted at least ten times. The rearrangement links TRBV11-2 to TRBJ2-1; D might be TRBD1 (5 bases). CDR1 and CDR2 from the germline V gene are SGHAT and FQNNGV. The V gene lost 3 bases and the J gene lost 0 bases, with 9 bases spanning the gap. The CDR3 length is 15 residues. The CDR3 DNA reads as TGTGCCAGCAGCTTTGACAGAAACTCCTACAATGAGCAGTTCTTC. Translation: CASSFDRNSYNEQFF.

This clonotype was seen ten or more times. The V and J genes are TRBV10-3 and TRBJ1-5; D remains ambiguous. The CDR3 has 15 amino acids. Trimming removed 10 bases at V and 0 bases at J, with 16 bases between. Germline V lookup: CDR1 ENHRY, CDR2 SYGVKD. CDR3 in amino acids: CATMNHPDSNQPQHF. DNA of the CDR3: TGTGCCACCATGAACCACCCAGATAGCAATCAGCCCCAGCATTTT.

This clonotype was counted between two and nine times. This sequence joins TRBV2 and TRBJ1-5; D may be TRBD1 (5 bases). The V and J ends lost 1 base and 7 bases respectively, with 11 bases between them. The CDR3 covers 14 residues. Germline-derived CDR1 and CDR2 are SNHLY and FYNNEI. DNA for the CDR3: TGTGCCAGCAGTGAAGAGGGTCAGGGCCAGCCCCAGCATTTT. Protein sequence: CASSEEGQGQPQHF. The whole variable domain, remainder taken from reference TRBV2 and TRBJ1-5, is EPEVTQTPSHQVTQMGQEVILRCVPISNHLYFYWYRQILGQKVEFLVSFYNNEISEKSEIFDDQFSVERPDGSNFTLKIRSTKLEDSAMYFCASSEEGQGQPQHFGDGTRLSIL.

This clonotype has only a few counts. The V call is TRBV10-2, the J call TRBJ1-2, with no clear D. The length of the CDR3 is 14 residues. Germline CDR1 is WSHSY and CDR2 is SAAADI. Trimming removed 0 bases from V and 2 bases from J, with 7 bases in between. DNA of the CDR3: TGCGCCAGCAGTGAGTCGAGACGGAACTATGGCTACACCTTC. This gives the protein CASSESRRNYGYTF.

This clonotype was seen repeatedly, ten times or more. The rearrangement joins TRBV6-1 to TRBJ2-1; 13 bases line up with TRBD2. Germline trimming cut 6 bases from V and 1 base from J; bases unmatched to any gene: 9. CDR1 is MNHNS and CDR2 is SASEGT in the germline V gene. CDR3 length: 18 amino acids. CDR3 nucleotides: TGTGCCAGCAGCTATGGGACTAGCGGGAAGGGATCCTACAATGAGCAGTTCTTC. It specifies CASSYGTSGKGSYNEQFF.

This clonotype was seen ten or more times. The chain couples TRBV20-1 to TRBJ2-5; D uncertain. This CDR3 spans 10 amino acids. Trimming shortened V by 7 bases and J by 5 bases, and 8 bases separated the two germline ends. The germline V gene has CDR1 DFQATT and CDR2 SNEGSKA (reference sequence). DNA of the CDR3: TGCAGTGTCGTGCAGGAGACCCAGTACTTC. Its protein product is CSVVQETQYF.